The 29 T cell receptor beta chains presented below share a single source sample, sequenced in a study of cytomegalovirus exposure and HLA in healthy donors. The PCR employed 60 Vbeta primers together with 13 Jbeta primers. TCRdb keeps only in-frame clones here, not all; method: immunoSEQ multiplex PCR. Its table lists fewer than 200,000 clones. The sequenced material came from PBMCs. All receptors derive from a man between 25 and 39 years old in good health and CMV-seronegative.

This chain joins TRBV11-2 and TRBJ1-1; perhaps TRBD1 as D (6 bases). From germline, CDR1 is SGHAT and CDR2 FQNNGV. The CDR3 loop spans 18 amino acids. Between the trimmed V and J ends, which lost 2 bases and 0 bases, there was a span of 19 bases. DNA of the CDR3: TGTGCCAGCAGCTTATCGTCCGGACAGTTACCTCTGAACACTGAAGCTTTCTTT. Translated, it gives CASSLSSGQLPLNTEAFF.

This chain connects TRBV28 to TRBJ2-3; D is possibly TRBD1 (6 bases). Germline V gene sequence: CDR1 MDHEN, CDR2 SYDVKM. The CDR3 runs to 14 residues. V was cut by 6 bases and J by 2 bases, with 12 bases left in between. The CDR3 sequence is CASSQGQTTDTQYF. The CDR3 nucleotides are TGTGCCAGCAGCCAAGGACAGACCACAGATACGCAGTATTTT.

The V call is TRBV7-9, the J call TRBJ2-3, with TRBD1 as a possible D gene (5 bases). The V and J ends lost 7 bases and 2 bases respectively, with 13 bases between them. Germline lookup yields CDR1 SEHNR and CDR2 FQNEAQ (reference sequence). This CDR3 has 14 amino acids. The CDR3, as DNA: TGTGCCAGCACCTGGGGCCAAAACACAGATACGCAGTATTTT. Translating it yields CASTWGQNTDTQYF.

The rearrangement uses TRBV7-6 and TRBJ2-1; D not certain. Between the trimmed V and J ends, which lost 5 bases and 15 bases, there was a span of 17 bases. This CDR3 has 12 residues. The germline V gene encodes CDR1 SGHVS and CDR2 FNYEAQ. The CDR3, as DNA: TGTGCCAGCAGCCCAGGCGTCCCGCTGGCGTTCTTC. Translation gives CASSPGVPLAFF.

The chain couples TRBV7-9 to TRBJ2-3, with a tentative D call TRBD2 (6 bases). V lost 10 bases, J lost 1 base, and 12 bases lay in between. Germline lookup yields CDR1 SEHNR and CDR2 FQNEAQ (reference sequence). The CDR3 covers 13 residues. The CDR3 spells CATRREGTDTQYF. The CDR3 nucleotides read TGTGCCACCCGCAGGGAGGGCACAGATACGCAGTATTTT.

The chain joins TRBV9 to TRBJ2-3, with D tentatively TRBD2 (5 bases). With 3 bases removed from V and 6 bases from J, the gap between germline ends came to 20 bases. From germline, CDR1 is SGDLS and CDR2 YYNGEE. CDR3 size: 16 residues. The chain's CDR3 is CASSGRRGTTMDTQYF. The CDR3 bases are TGTGCCAGCAGCGGCCGTCGGGGTACTACGATGGATACGCAGTATTTT.

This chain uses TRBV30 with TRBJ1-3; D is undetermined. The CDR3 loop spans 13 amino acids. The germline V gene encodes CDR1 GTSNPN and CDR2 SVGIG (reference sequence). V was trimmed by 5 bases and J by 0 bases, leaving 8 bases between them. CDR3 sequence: CAWELSSGNTIYF. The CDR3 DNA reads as TGTGCCTGGGAGCTGAGCTCTGGAAACACCATATATTTT.

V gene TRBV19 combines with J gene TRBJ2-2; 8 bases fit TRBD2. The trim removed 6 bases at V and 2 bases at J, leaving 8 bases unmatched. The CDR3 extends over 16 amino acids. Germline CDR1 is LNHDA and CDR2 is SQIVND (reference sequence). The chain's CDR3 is CASRSRLALNTGELFF. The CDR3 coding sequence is TGTGCCAGTAGGTCCCGACTAGCGCTAAACACCGGGGAGCTGTTTTTT.

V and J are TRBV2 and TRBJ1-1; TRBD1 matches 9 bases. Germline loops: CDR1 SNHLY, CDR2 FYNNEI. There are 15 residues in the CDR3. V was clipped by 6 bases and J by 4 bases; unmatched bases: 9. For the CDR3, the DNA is TGTGCCAGCAGACCCCCGGGACAGGGAATCACTGAAGCTTTCTTT. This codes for CASRPPGQGITEAFF.

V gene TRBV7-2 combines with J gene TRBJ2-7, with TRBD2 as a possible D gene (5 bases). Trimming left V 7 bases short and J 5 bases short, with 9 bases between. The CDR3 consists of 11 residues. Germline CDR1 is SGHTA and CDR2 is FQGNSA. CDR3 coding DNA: TGTGCCAGCACCCAAGCGGACGAGCAGTACTTC. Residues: CASTQADEQYF.

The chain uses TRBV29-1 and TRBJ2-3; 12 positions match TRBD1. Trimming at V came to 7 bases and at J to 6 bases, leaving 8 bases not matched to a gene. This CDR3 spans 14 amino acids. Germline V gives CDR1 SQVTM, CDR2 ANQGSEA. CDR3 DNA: TGCAGCGCCGATGGGACAGGGGGCATTGATACGCAGTATTTT. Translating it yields CSADGTGGIDTQYF.

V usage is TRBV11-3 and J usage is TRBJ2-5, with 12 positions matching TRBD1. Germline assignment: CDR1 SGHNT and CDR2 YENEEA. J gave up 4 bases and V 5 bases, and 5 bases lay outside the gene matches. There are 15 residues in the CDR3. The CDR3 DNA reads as TGTGCCAGCAGCGTGGGACAGGGGGCGGGAGAGACCCAGTACTTC. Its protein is CASSVGQGAGETQYF.

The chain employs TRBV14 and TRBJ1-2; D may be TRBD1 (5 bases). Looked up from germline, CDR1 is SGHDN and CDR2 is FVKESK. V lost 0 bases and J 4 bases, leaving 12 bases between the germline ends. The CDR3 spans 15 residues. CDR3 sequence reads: CASSQDPGGVYGYTF. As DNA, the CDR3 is TGTGCCAGCAGCCAAGATCCGGGGGGAGTCTATGGCTACACCTTC.

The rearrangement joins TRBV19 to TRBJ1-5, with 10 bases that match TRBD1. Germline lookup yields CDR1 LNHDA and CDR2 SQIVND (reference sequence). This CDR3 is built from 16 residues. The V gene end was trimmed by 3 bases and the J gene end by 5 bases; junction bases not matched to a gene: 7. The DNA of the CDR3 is TGTGCCAGTAGTATTGGGGCTGGGACAGGGGATCAGCCCCAGCATTTT. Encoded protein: CASSIGAGTGDQPQHF.

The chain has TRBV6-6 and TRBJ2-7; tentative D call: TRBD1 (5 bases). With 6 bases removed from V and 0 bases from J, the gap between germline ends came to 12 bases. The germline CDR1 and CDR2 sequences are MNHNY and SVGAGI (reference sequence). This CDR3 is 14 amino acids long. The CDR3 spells CASSVQASSYEQYF. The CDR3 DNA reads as TGTGCCAGCAGCGTACAGGCAAGCTCCTACGAGCAGTACTTC.

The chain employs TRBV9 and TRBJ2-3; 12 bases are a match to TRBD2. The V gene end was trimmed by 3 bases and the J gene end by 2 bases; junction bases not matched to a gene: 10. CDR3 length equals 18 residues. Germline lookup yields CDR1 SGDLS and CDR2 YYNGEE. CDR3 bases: TGTGCCAGCAGCGCCCCAAAAGGACTAGCGGGAATCACAGATACGCAGTATTTT. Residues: CASSAPKGLAGITDTQYF.

CDR3 amino acids: CASSVPPGQGYGYTF. CDR3 bases: TGTGCCAGTAGTGTCCCACCGGGACAGGGCTATGGCTACACCTTC. This chain uses TRBV19 with TRBJ1-2, with 9 bases matching TRBD1. The length of the CDR3 is 15 residues. Germline CDR1 and CDR2: LNHDA and SQIVND (reference sequence). Unmatched junction bases numbered 8, after V lost 5 bases and J lost 4 bases.

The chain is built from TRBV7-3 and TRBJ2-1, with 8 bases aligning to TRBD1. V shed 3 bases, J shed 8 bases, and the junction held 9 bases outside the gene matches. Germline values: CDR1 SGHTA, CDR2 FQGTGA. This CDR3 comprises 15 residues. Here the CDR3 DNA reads TGTGCCAGCAGCTTTTCAGGGGGCGATTGGGATGAGCAGTTCTTC. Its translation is CASSFSGGDWDEQFF.

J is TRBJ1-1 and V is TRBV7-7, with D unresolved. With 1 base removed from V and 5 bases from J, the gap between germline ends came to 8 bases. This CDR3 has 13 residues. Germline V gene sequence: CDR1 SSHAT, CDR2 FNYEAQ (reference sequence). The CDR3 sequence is CASSLDRGTEAFF. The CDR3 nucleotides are TGTGCCAGCAGCTTAGATCGGGGAACTGAAGCTTTCTTT.

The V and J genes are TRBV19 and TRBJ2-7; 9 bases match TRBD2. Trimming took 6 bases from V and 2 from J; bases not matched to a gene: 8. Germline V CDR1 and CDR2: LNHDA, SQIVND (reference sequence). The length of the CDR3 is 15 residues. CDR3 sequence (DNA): TGTGCCAGTAGCCCCTGGGCGGGAGGGACCTACGAGCAGTACTTC. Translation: CASSPWAGGTYEQYF. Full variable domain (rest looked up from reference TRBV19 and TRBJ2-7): DGGITQSPKYLFRKEGQNVTLSCEQNLNHDAMYWYRQDPGQGLRLIYYSQIVNDFQKGDIAEGYSVSREKKESFPLTVTSAQKNPTAFYLCASSPWAGGTYEQYFGPGTRLTVT.

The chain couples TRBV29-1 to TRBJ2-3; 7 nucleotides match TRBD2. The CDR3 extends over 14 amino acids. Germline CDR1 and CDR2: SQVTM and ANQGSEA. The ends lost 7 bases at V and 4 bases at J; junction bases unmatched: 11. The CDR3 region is CSALRAGAADTQYF. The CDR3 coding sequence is TGCAGCGCCCTACGGGCGGGAGCTGCAGATACGCAGTATTTT.

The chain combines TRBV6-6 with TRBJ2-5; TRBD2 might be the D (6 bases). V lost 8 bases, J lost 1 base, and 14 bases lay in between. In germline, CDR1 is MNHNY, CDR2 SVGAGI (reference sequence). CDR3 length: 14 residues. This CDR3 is CASHGSGPQETQYF. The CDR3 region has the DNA TGTGCCAGCCATGGAAGCGGGCCCCAAGAGACCCAGTACTTC.

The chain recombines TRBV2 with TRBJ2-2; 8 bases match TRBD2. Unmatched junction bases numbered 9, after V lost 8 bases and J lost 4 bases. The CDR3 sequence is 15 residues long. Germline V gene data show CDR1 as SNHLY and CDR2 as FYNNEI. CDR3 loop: CASQGGTSVTGELFF. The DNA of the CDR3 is TGTGCCAGCCAAGGCGGGACTAGTGTCACCGGGGAGCTGTTTTTT. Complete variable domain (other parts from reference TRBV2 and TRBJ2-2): EPEVTQTPSHQVTQMGQEVILRCVPISNHLYFYWYRQILGQKVEFLVSFYNNEISEKSEIFDDQFSVERPDGSNFTLKIRSTKLEDSAMYFCASQGGTSVTGELFFGEGSRLTVL.

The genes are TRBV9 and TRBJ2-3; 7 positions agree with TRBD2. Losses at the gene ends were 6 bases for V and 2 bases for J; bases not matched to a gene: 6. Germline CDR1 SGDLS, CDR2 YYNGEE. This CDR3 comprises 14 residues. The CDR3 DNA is TGTGCCAGCACCGACGGGAGGTTCACAGATACGCAGTATTTT. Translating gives CASTDGRFTDTQYF. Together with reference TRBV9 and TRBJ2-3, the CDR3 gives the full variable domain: DSGVTQTPKHLITATGQRVTLRCSPRSGDLSVYWYQQSLDQGLQFLIQYYNGEERAKGNILERFSAQQFPDLHSELNLSSLELGDSALYFCASTDGRFTDTQYFGPGTRLTVL.

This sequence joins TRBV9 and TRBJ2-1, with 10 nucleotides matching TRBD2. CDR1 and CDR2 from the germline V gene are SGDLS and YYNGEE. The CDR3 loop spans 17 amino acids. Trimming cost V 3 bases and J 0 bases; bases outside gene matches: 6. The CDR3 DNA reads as TGTGCCAGCAGCGGTTACTCTAGCGGGAGCTCCTACAATGAGCAGTTCTTC. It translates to CASSGYSSGSSYNEQFF.

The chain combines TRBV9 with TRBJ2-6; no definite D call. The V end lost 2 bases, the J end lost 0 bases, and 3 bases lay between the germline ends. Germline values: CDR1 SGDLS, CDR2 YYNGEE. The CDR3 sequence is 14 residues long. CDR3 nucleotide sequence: TGTGCCAGCAGCGTTAGCTCTGGGGCCAACGTCCTGACTTTC. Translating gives CASSVSSGANVLTF.

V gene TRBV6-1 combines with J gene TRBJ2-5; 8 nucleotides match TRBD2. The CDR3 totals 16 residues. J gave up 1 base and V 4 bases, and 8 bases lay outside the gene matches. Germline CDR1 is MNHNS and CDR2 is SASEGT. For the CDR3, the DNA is TGTGCCAGCAGTGGAAGAGCGGGGGCCACCCAAGAGACCCAGTACTTC. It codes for CASSGRAGATQETQYF.

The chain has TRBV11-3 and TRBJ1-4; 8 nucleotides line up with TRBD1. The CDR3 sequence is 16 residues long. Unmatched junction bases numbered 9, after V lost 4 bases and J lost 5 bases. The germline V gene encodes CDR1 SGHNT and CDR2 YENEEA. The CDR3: CASSWGTGKINEKLFF. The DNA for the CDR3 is TGTGCCAGCAGCTGGGGGACAGGAAAAATAAATGAAAAACTGTTTTTT.

The CDR3 region is CASSLGGHLSNQPQHF. In nucleotides, the CDR3 is TGTGCCAGCAGCTTGGGGGGACACCTGAGCAATCAGCCCCAGCATTTT. This sequence joins TRBV5-6 and TRBJ1-5; D is possibly TRBD1 (6 bases). This CDR3 has 16 residues. In germline, CDR1 is SGHDT, CDR2 YYEEEE. Trimming stripped 0 bases from V and 1 base from J, with 11 bases between.